One sample yielded the 9 T cell receptor beta chains listed below, sequenced in a study of control samples from healthy donors and cancer patients. TCRdb's table, derived via immunoSEQ multiplex PCR, lists solely in-frame clones and lacks some. The repertoire holds just under 80,000 clones, with approximately 90% as singletons. The sequenced material came from PBMCs. The source is a woman in her sixties or seventies with head and neck cancer.

The V and J genes are TRBV28 and TRBJ2-7; TRBD2 aligns across 7 bases. The ends lost 7 bases at V and 7 bases at J; junction bases unmatched: 13. The CDR3 runs to 14 residues. Looked up from germline, CDR1 is MDHEN and CDR2 is SYDVKM. The chain's CDR3 is CASTLRREGGEQYF. CDR3 coding DNA: TGTGCCAGCACCCTGAGGAGGGAGGGTGGAGAGCAGTACTTC.

This chain connects TRBV19 to TRBJ2-1; 9 positions agree with TRBD2. CDR1 is LNHDA and CDR2 is SQIVND in the germline V gene (reference sequence). V dropped 4 bases and J dropped 5; count of bases not matched to a gene: 3. This CDR3 is 14 amino acids long. The CDR3 loop reads CASSTSGNNNEQFF. CDR3 nucleotide sequence: TGTGCCAGTAGTACTAGCGGGAATAACAATGAGCAGTTCTTC.

In this sample, this clone turned up once. This chain connects TRBV5-5 to TRBJ2-2; D remains unclear. This CDR3 spans 12 amino acids. Germline V gene sequence: CDR1 SGHKS, CDR2 YYEKEE (reference sequence). With 4 bases removed from V and 3 bases from J, the gap between germline ends came to 4 bases. CDR3 in amino acids: CASSDYTGELFF. As DNA, the CDR3 is TGTGCCAGCAGCGATTACACCGGGGAGCTGTTTTTT.

The rearrangement uses TRBV7-8 and TRBJ2-7; D gene ambiguous. V gave up 1 base and J gave up 2 bases, with 9 bases separating them. The CDR3 totals 14 residues. Germline V gene data show CDR1 as SGHVS and CDR2 as FQNEAQ. CDR3 DNA sequence: TGTGCCAGCAGCTTAGTTGCACAGACCTACGAGCAGTACTTC. Protein: CASSLVAQTYEQYF.

V gene TRBV6-5 combines with J gene TRBJ2-7, with a tentative D call TRBD2 (7 bases). Per germline, CDR1 MNHEY and CDR2 SVGAGI. The CDR3 covers 15 residues. Trimming took 4 bases from V and 2 from J, leaving 15 bases between them. CDR3 protein: CASSSPGGPPYEQYF. The CDR3 coding sequence is TGTGCCAGCAGTTCCCCCGGGGGGCCCCCCTACGAGCAGTACTTC.

In this sample, this clone turned up once. J is TRBJ2-1 and V is TRBV6-1, with D possibly TRBD1 on 5 matching bases. Germline assignment: CDR1 MNHNS and CDR2 SASEGT. The CDR3 is 13 residues long. The V gene lost 2 bases and the J gene lost 4 bases, with 6 bases spanning the gap. This chain's CDR3 is CASSETGYNEQFF. The CDR3 DNA reads TGTGCCAGCAGTGAAACAGGTTACAATGAGCAGTTCTTC.

This chain uses TRBV19 with TRBJ2-1; D unresolved. The germline V gene has CDR1 LNHDA and CDR2 SQIVND (reference sequence). V lost 3 bases to trimming and J lost 0 bases, with 9 bases between them. The CDR3 spans 15 residues. CDR3 DNA sequence: TGTGCCAGTAGTATTGGATCTCGCTCCTACAATGAGCAGTTCTTC. Amino acid sequence: CASSIGSRSYNEQFF.

The chain combines TRBV11-3 with TRBJ2-1; D tentatively fits TRBD1 or TRBD2 (5 bases each). This CDR3 comprises 13 residues. The V end was cut by 3 bases, the J end by 5 bases, with 8 bases between. CDR1 is SGHNT and CDR2 is YENEEA in the germline V gene. As DNA, the CDR3 is TGTGCCAGCAGCTTGGGACGTCACAATGAGCAGTTCTTC. This sequence encodes CASSLGRHNEQFF.

In DNA form, the CDR3 reads TGTGCCAGCTCACCACAGGGGGCAGCTAATGAAAAACTGTTTTTT. Translating it yields CASSPQGAANEKLFF. V gene TRBV18 combines with J gene TRBJ1-4; 7 nucleotides agree with TRBD1. There are 15 residues in the CDR3. CDR1 KGHSH and CDR2 LQKENI come from the germline V gene. The ends lost 1 base at V and 3 bases at J; junction bases unmatched: 2.